Included here is one T cell receptor beta chain sequence, with context. This sample was taken from a study of cytomegalovirus exposure and HLA in healthy donors. Study information: In a later analysis, the 110 or so validation repertoires were reported to have used the same platform as the roughly 700 first-cohort repertoires.

Method: immunoSEQ multiplex PCR; TCRdb's copy keeps in-frame clones and lacks some. Of about 120,000 clones detected, over 65% appear once; the ten largest clones hold 2% to 2.5%. The sequencing sample was made of PBMCs. The receptor was isolated from a woman in her twenties or thirties in good health and CMV-seronegative.

CDR3 sequence: CASTYGDTDTQYF. As DNA, the CDR3 is TGTGCCAGTACTTACGGGGACACAGATACGCAGTATTTT. This chain joins TRBV27 and TRBJ2-3, with D perhaps TRBD2 (5 bases). This CDR3 contains 13 residues. In germline, CDR1 is MNHEY, CDR2 SMNVEV (reference sequence). The germline V and J ends were trimmed by 9 bases and 2 bases, with 12 bases remaining between them.